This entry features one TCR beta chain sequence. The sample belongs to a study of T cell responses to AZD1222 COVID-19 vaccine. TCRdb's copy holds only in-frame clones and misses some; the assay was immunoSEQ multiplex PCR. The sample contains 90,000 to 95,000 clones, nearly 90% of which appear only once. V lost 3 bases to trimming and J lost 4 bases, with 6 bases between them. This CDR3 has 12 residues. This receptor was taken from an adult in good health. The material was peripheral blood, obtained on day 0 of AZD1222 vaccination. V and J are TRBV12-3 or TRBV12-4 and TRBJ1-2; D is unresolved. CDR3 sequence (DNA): TGTGCCAGCAGTTTCCGGTTCTATGGCTACACCTTC. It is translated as CASSFRFYGYTF.